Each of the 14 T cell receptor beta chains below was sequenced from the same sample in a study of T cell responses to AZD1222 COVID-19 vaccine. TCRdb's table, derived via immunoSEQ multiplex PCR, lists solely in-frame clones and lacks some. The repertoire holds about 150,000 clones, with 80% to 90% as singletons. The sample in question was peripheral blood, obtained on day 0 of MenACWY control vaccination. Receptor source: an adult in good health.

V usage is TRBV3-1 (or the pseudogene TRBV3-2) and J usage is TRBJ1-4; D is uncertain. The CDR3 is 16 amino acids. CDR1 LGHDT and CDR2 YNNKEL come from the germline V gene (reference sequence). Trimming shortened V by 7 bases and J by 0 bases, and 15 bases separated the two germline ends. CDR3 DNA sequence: TGTGCCAGCACCTCGACCCCCCGGGCAACTAATGAAAAACTGTTTTTT. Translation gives CASTSTPRATNEKLFF.

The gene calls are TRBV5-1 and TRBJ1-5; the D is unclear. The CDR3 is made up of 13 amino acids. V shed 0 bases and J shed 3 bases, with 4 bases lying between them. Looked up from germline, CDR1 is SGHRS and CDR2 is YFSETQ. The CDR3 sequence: CASSLAPNQPQHF. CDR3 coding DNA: TGCGCCAGCAGCTTGGCCCCCAATCAGCCCCAGCATTTT.

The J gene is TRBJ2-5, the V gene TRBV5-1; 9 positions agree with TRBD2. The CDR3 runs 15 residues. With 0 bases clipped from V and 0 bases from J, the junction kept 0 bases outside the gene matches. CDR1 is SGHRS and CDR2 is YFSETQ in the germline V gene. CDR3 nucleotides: TGCGCCAGCAGCTTGGGACTAGCGGACCAAGAGACCCAGTACTTC. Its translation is CASSLGLADQETQYF.

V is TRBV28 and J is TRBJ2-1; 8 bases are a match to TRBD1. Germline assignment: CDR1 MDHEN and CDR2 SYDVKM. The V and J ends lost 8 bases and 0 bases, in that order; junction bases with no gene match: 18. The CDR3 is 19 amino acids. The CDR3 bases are TGTGCCAGCGGCTCCTCCGGGACAGGCAATCCCAGCTCCTACAATGAGCAGTTCTTC. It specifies CASGSSGTGNPSSYNEQFF.

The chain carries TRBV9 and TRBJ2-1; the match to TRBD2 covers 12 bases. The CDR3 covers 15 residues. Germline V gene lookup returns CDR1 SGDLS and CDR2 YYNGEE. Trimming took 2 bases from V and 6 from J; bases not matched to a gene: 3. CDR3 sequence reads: CASSVSSGGANEQFF. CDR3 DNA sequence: TGTGCCAGCAGCGTTTCTAGCGGGGGGGCCAATGAGCAGTTCTTC.

CDR3 nucleotides: TGTGCCAGCAGCCAGAAGGGGGAACTGTTTTTT. As protein: CASSQKGELFF. The chain couples TRBV7-9 to TRBJ1-4; TRBD1 is a possible D gene (6 bases). Germline assignment: CDR1 SEHNR and CDR2 FQNEAQ (reference sequence). Trimming pared 5 bases from V and 12 bases from J, leaving 10 bases between. This CDR3 is built from 11 residues.

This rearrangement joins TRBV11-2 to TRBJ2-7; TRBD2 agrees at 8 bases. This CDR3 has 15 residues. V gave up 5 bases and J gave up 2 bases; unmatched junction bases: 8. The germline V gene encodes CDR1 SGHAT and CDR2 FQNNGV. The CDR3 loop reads CASSKRSGSTYEQYF. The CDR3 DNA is TGTGCCAGCAGCAAAAGAAGCGGGAGTACCTACGAGCAGTACTTC.

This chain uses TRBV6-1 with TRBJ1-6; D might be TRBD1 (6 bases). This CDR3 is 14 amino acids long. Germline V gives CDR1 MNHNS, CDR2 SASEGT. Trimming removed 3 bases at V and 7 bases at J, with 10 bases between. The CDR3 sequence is CASSDRGGNSPLHF. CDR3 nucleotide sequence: TGTGCCAGCAGTGACAGGGGTGGAAATTCACCCCTCCACTTT.

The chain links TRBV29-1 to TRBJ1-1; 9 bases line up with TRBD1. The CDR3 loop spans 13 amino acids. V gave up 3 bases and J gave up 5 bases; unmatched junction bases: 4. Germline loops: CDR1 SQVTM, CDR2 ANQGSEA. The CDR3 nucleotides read TGCAGCGTTGATGACAGGGGGGGGACTGAAGCTTTCTTT. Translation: CSVDDRGGTEAFF.

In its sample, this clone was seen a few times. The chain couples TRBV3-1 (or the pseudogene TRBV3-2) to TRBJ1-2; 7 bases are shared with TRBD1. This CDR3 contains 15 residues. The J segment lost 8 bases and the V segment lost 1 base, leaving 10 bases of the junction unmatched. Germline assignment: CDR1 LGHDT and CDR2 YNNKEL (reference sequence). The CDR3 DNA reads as TGTGCCAGCAGCCAAGCAACGCAGGGGGGTGAGGGCTACACCTTC. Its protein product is CASSQATQGGEGYTF.

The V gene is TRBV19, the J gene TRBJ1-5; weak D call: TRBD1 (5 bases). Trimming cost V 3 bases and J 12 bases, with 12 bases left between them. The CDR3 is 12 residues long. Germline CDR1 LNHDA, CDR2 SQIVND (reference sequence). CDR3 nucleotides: TGTGCCAGTAGTATCGGGCGGGGGATCCAGCATTTT. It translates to CASSIGRGIQHF. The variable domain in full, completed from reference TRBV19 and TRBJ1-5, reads DGGITQSPKYLFRKEGQNVTLSCEQNLNHDAMYWYRQDPGQGLRLIYYSQIVNDFQKGDIAEGYSVSREKKESFPLTVTSAQKNPTAFYLCASSIGRGIQHFGDGTRLSIL.

The CDR3 region has the DNA TGTGCCAGTAGACCCCGACAGGGTCAAAATAATTCACCCCTCCACTTT. Protein sequence: CASRPRQGQNNSPLHF. The chain links TRBV19 to TRBJ1-6; 7 bases are a match to TRBD1. The CDR3 consists of 16 residues. The germline CDR1 and CDR2 sequences are LNHDA and SQIVND (reference sequence). With 6 bases clipped from V and 5 bases from J, the junction kept 10 bases outside the gene matches.

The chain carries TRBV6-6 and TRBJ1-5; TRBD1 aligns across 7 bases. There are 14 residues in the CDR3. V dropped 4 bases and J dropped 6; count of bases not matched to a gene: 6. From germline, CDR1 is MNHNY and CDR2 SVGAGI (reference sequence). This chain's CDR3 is CASSFDRVAQPQHF. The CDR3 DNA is TGTGCCAGCAGTTTTGACAGGGTTGCTCAGCCCCAGCATTTT.

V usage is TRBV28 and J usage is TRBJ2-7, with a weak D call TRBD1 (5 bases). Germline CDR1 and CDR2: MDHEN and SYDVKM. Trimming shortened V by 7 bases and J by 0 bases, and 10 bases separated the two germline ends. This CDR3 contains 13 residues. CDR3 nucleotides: TGTGCCAGCACCCCAGACAGCTCCTACGAGCAGTACGTC. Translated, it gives CASTPDSSYEQYV.